This TCR beta chain stems from a study of cytomegalovirus exposure and HLA in healthy donors. Turning to the study itself: Sequencing of 150 million to 200 million T cells in an earlier analysis found around 100 million unique TCR beta sequences.

PCR amplification relied on 60 Vbeta primers (plus 13 Jbeta primers). Profiled with immunoSEQ multiplex PCR; TCRdb holds only in-frame clones, not every one. The table shows roughly 120,000 clones, with 81% occurring only once. Points from the study as a whole: A later analysis associated 15,000 or so TCR beta sequences with HLA alleles at a 0.05 false discovery rate. Segments of the TCR beta V type were, in most cases, productive about 87% or about 30% of the time in an earlier analysis.

Trimming removed 0 bases from V and 4 bases from J, with 14 bases in between. This CDR3 spans 16 amino acids. CDR1 SGHVS and CDR2 FQNEAQ come from the germline V gene. About this clone itself: What it recognizes is unknown.

This clonotype was obtained from a woman aged 30 to 39 in good health and CMV-seronegative. The chain couples TRBV7-8 to TRBJ2-3, with D possibly TRBD2 on 5 matching bases. The sequenced material came from PBMCs. The CDR3 sequence: CASSLAGGLTADTQYF. DNA of the CDR3: TGTGCCAGCAGCTTAGCTGGCGGACTTACGGCAGATACGCAGTATTTT. Variable domain in full (rest from reference TRBV7-8 and TRBJ2-3): GAGVSQSPRYKVAKRGQDVALRCDPISGHVSLFWYQQALGQGPEFLTYFQNEAQLDKSGLPSDRFFAERPEGSVSTLKIQRTQQEDSAVYLCASSLAGGLTADTQYFGPGTRLTVL.